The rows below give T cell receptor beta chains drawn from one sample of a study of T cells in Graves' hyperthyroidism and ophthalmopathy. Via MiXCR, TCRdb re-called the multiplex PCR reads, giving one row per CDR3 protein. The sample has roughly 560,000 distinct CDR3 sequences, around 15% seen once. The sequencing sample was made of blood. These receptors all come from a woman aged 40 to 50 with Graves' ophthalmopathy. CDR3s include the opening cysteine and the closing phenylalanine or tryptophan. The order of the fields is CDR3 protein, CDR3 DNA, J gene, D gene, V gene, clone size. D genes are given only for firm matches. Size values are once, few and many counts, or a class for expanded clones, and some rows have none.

CDR3aa: CASTKGTGDYEQYF
CDR3nt: TGTGCCAGCACAAAGGGGACAGGGGACTACGAGCAGTACTTC
j_gene: TRBJ2-7
d_gene: TRBD1
v_gene: TRBV12-3/TRBV12-4
abundance: few

CDR3aa: CASSLSGTGFREQYF
CDR3nt: TGTGCCAGCAGTTTATCCGGGACAGGGTTCCGCGAGCAGTACTTC
j_gene: TRBJ2-7
d_gene: TRBD1
v_gene: TRBV27
abundance: NA

CDR3aa: CASSLIGVGTQYF
CDR3nt: TGTGCCAGCAGCTTAATTGGGGTGGGGACCCAGTACTTC
j_gene: TRBJ2-5
d_gene: NA
v_gene: TRBV11-2
abundance: many

CDR3aa: CASSGTTGPREQYF
CDR3nt: TGTGCCAGCAGCGGCACGACAGGGCCTCGCGAGCAGTACTTC
j_gene: TRBJ2-7
d_gene: TRBD1
v_gene: TRBV7-9
abundance: NA

CDR3aa: CASSPRGFSYEQYF
CDR3nt: TGTGCCAGCAGCCCCAGGGGGTTTTCCTACGAGCAGTACTTC
j_gene: TRBJ2-7
d_gene: TRBD1
v_gene: TRBV7-6
abundance: many

CDR3aa: CASSWSKGISYEQYF
CDR3nt: TGTGCCAGCAGTTGGAGCAAGGGGATCTCCTACGAGCAGTACTTC
j_gene: TRBJ2-7
d_gene: NA
v_gene: TRBV28
abundance: many

CDR3aa: CASSLSGSGTQYF
CDR3nt: TGCGCCAGCAGCCTTAGCGGGAGTGGGACCCAGTACTTC
j_gene: TRBJ2-5
d_gene: TRBD2
v_gene: TRBV10-1
abundance: many

CDR3aa: CASSVWDGGTGELFF
CDR3nt: TGTGCCAGCAGCGTCTGGGATGGGGGCACCGGGGAGCTGTTTTTT
j_gene: TRBJ2-2
d_gene: NA
v_gene: TRBV9
abundance: NA

CDR3aa: CSARDIRQGDYEQYF
CDR3nt: TGCAGTGCTAGAGATATAAGACAGGGAGACTACGAGCAGTACTTC
j_gene: TRBJ2-7
d_gene: TRBD1
v_gene: TRBV20-1
abundance: NA

CDR3aa: CASSLASGSNYGYTF
CDR3nt: TGTGCCAGCAGCTTAGCGTCGGGCAGTAACTATGGCTACACCTTC
j_gene: TRBJ1-2
d_gene: NA
v_gene: TRBV7-2
abundance: NA

CDR3aa: CASSQEGRYQETQYF
CDR3nt: TGCGCCAGCAGCCAAGAGGGCAGGTACCAAGAGACCCAGTACTTC
j_gene: TRBJ2-5
d_gene: NA
v_gene: TRBV4-1
abundance: few

CDR3aa: CAISDMGDQPQHF
CDR3nt: TGTGCCATCAGTGATATGGGGGATCAGCCCCAGCATTTT
j_gene: TRBJ1-5
d_gene: NA
v_gene: TRBV10-3
abundance: many

CDR3aa: CASSLGVGREQYF
CDR3nt: TGTGCCAGCAGCTTGGGGGTGGGCCGCGAGCAGTACTTC
j_gene: TRBJ2-7
d_gene: NA
v_gene: TRBV7-2
abundance: many

CDR3aa: CASSSPRQGANTEAFF
CDR3nt: TGTGCCAGCAGTAGCCCCCGACAGGGTGCGAACACTGAAGCTTTCTTT
j_gene: TRBJ1-1
d_gene: TRBD1
v_gene: TRBV6-1
abundance: once

CDR3aa: CASSQAIRGGRGYEQYF
CDR3nt: TGTGCCAGCAGCCAGGCCATCCGCGGTGGCAGGGGTTACGAGCAGTACTTC
j_gene: TRBJ2-7
d_gene: NA
v_gene: TRBV6-2/TRBV6-3
abundance: NA

CDR3aa: CSASRQGRPYEQYF
CDR3nt: TGCAGTGCATCGAGACAGGGAAGACCCTACGAGCAGTACTTC
j_gene: TRBJ2-7
d_gene: TRBD1
v_gene: TRBV20-1
abundance: NA

CDR3aa: CASSLVAGEDAFF
CDR3nt: TGTGCCAGCAGCTTAGTGGCAGGGGAGGACGCTTTCTTT
j_gene: TRBJ1-1
d_gene: NA
v_gene: TRBV7-9
abundance: few

CDR3aa: CAISEGRDYTGELFF
CDR3nt: TGTGCCATCAGTGAAGGGCGGGACTACACCGGGGAGCTGTTTTTT
j_gene: TRBJ2-2
d_gene: NA
v_gene: TRBV10-3
abundance: NA

CDR3aa: CASSFGPGTGTTGELFF
CDR3nt: TGTGCCAGCAGTTTTGGCCCCGGGACAGGGACCACCGGGGAGCTGTTTTTT
j_gene: TRBJ2-2
d_gene: TRBD1
v_gene: TRBV11-2
abundance: NA

CDR3aa: CASSHGAGAEAFF
CDR3nt: TGTGCCAGCAGCCATGGGGCGGGGGCCGAAGCTTTCTTT
j_gene: TRBJ1-1
d_gene: NA
v_gene: TRBV2
abundance: many

CDR3aa: CSARALGGWNMLYTF
CDR3nt: TGCAGTGCTAGAGCGCTCGGGGGGTGGAATATGCTCTACACCTTC
j_gene: TRBJ1-2
d_gene: NA
v_gene: TRBV20-1
abundance: many

CDR3aa: CASSYSVTSMISNTGELFF
CDR3nt: TGTGCCAGCAGTTACTCTGTGACTAGTATGATATCGAACACCGGGGAGCTGTTTTTT
j_gene: TRBJ2-2
d_gene: NA
v_gene: TRBV6-2/TRBV6-3
abundance: many

CDR3aa: CASSFRLENTEAFF
CDR3nt: TGTGCCAGCAGTTTTCGTCTCGAAAACACTGAAGCTTTCTTT
j_gene: TRBJ1-1
d_gene: NA
v_gene: TRBV28
abundance: NA

CDR3aa: CASSSPTTDYEQYF
CDR3nt: TGTGCCAGCAGTTCACCGACGACAGATTACGAGCAGTACTTC
j_gene: TRBJ2-7
d_gene: NA
v_gene: TRBV12-3/TRBV12-4
abundance: many

CDR3aa: CASSEAPGQVTYEQYF
CDR3nt: TGTGCCAGCAGTGAAGCCCCGGGACAGGTAACCTACGAGCAGTACTTC
j_gene: TRBJ2-7
d_gene: TRBD1
v_gene: TRBV2
abundance: many

CDR3aa: CASSSWTDQNIQYF
CDR3nt: TGTGCCAGCAGTTCTTGGACCGACCAAAACATTCAGTACTTC
j_gene: TRBJ2-4
d_gene: NA
v_gene: TRBV27
abundance: many

CDR3aa: CASSFRGREGNEQFF
CDR3nt: TGTGCCAGCAGTTTTCGCGGGAGGGAGGGGAATGAGCAGTTCTTC
j_gene: TRBJ2-1
d_gene: TRBD2
v_gene: TRBV12-3/TRBV12-4
abundance: NA

CDR3aa: CASSQEASSNTEAFF
CDR3nt: TGTGCCAGCAGCCAAGAGGCCAGCTCGAACACTGAAGCTTTCTTT
j_gene: TRBJ1-1
d_gene: NA
v_gene: TRBV4-2
abundance: few

CDR3aa: CASSPGPSGLYEQYF
CDR3nt: TGTGCCAGCTCACCGGGTCCTAGCGGGTTATACGAGCAGTACTTC
j_gene: TRBJ2-7
d_gene: TRBD2
v_gene: TRBV18
abundance: NA

CDR3aa: CASSSPGLAGRYEQYF
CDR3nt: TGTGCCAGCAGCTCCCCGGGACTAGCGGGACGCTACGAGCAGTACTTC
j_gene: TRBJ2-7
d_gene: TRBD2
v_gene: TRBV11-2
abundance: NA

CDR3aa: CASSQVRGLNTEAFF
CDR3nt: TGCGCCAGCAGCCAAGTAAGGGGTTTGAACACTGAAGCTTTCTTT
j_gene: TRBJ1-1
d_gene: NA
v_gene: TRBV4-1
abundance: few

CDR3aa: CSARRMFRSLEGGDTEAFF
CDR3nt: TGCAGCGCCCGCCGCATGTTCCGGAGCTTGGAGGGGGGCGACACTGAAGCTTTCTTT
j_gene: TRBJ1-1
d_gene: NA
v_gene: TRBV29-1
abundance: few

CDR3aa: CSAILNRGYGYTF
CDR3nt: TGCAGTGCTATCCTAAACAGGGGCTATGGCTACACCTTC
j_gene: TRBJ1-2
d_gene: TRBD1
v_gene: TRBV20-1
abundance: many

CDR3aa: CASSLKTSGEGETQYF
CDR3nt: TGTGCCAGCAGTTTAAAAACTAGCGGGGAGGGAGAGACCCAGTACTTC
j_gene: TRBJ2-5
d_gene: TRBD2
v_gene: TRBV27
abundance: many

CDR3aa: CASSQEPGLDFNEQYF
CDR3nt: TGTGCCAGCAGCCAAGAACCCGGACTAGATTTTAACGAGCAGTACTTC
j_gene: TRBJ2-7
d_gene: TRBD2
v_gene: TRBV14
abundance: NA

CDR3aa: CASSASREEAGELFF
CDR3nt: TGTGCCAGCAGCGCTTCTAGGGAGGAGGCCGGGGAGCTGTTTTTT
j_gene: TRBJ2-2
d_gene: NA
v_gene: TRBV28
abundance: NA

CDR3aa: CASSLRSPGTQYF
CDR3nt: TGTGCCAGCAGCTTACGGTCCCCCGGGACCCAGTACTTC
j_gene: TRBJ2-5
d_gene: NA
v_gene: TRBV7-9
abundance: few

CDR3aa: CASSWATVLNTEAFF
CDR3nt: TGTGCCAGCAGCTGGGCGACAGTCCTGAACACTGAAGCTTTCTTT
j_gene: TRBJ1-1
d_gene: NA
v_gene: TRBV7-8
abundance: many

CDR3aa: CASRAGNLNEQYF
CDR3nt: TGTGCCAGTCGAGCGGGAAATCTTAACGAGCAGTACTTC
j_gene: TRBJ2-7
d_gene: TRBD2
v_gene: TRBV6-2/TRBV6-3
abundance: many

CDR3aa: CSVDNSMNTEAFF
CDR3nt: TGCAGCGTTGACAACAGTATGAACACTGAAGCTTTCTTT
j_gene: TRBJ1-1
d_gene: NA
v_gene: TRBV29-1
abundance: many

CDR3aa: CASSRITRNTEAFF
CDR3nt: TGTGCCAGCAGTCGAATTACTCGGAACACTGAAGCTTTCTTT
j_gene: TRBJ1-1
d_gene: NA
v_gene: TRBV12-3/TRBV12-4
abundance: many

CDR3aa: CASSEWTGGYF
CDR3nt: TGTGCCAGCAGTGAGTGGACAGGGGGGTACTTC
j_gene: TRBJ2-7
d_gene: TRBD1
v_gene: TRBV6-1
abundance: many

CDR3aa: CAWSDRGWGTQYF
CDR3nt: TGTGCCTGGAGTGACAGGGGATGGGGGACCCAGTACTTC
j_gene: TRBJ2-5
d_gene: TRBD1
v_gene: TRBV30
abundance: many

CDR3aa: CAWPQVNTEAFF
CDR3nt: TGTGCCTGGCCTCAGGTGAACACTGAAGCTTTCTTT
j_gene: TRBJ1-1
d_gene: NA
v_gene: TRBV30
abundance: many

CDR3aa: CASSPRQGLSYEQYF
CDR3nt: TGTGCCAGCAGCCCTCGACAGGGACTCTCCTACGAGCAGTACTTC
j_gene: TRBJ2-7
d_gene: NA
v_gene: TRBV28
abundance: many

CDR3aa: CASSGMRGSDQPQHF
CDR3nt: TGTGCCAGCAGCGGAATGAGGGGCTCGGATCAGCCCCAGCATTTT
j_gene: TRBJ1-5
d_gene: NA
v_gene: TRBV5-5
abundance: few